This entry features one TCR beta chain sequence. Its target is unknown. CDR1 is MNHEY and CDR2 is SMNVEV in the germline V gene (reference sequence). The CDR3 consists of 14 residues. The ends were cut back, 4 bases at V and 5 bases at J, with 14 bases in the middle. Only in-frame clones appear in the TCRdb table, and some are missing; sequencing was by immunoSEQ multiplex PCR. The profile shows approximately 140,000 clones, roughly 81% of them singletons. The data were obtained in a study of cytomegalovirus exposure and HLA in healthy donors. Separation from the roughly 670-subject first cohort characterized the roughly 130-subject validation cohort, to which the donors belonged. Study-wide points: The study designated around 150 TCR beta chains cytomegalovirus-associated. Many donors shared some public TCRs, even though most TCR sequences were rare.

The chain joins TRBV27 to TRBJ1-2; a possible D gene is TRBD1 (6 bases). The specimen was PBMCs. This receptor was taken from a woman in her 30s in good health and CMV-seronegative. The CDR3 DNA is TGTGCCAGCAGTTCCCGGACAGACGGTTATGGCTACACCTTC. It encodes CASSSRTDGYGYTF.